The clone carrying this T cell receptor beta chain was observed a handful of times. Generated by immunoSEQ multiplex PCR, the TCRdb table keeps only in-frame clones and is missing some. Found here are 8,500 to 13,000 clones, 55% to 70% of them singletons; the top ten hold about 28%. This record comes from a study of sequential checkpoint blockade in melanoma. Study in general: Each arm's sequence ended with maintenance nivolumab.

The sample's treatment: randomized to nivolumab then ipilimumab (arm A) or the reverse (arm B). None of the patients previously received DNA-damaging chemotherapy. From thawed PBMCs, live CD3+CD8+ cells negative for CD19 and CD56 were sorted. The V gene's germline CDR1 is MNHEY and CDR2 SVGAGI. The CDR3 has 13 amino acids. V lost 4 bases and J 3 bases, leaving 6 bases between the germline ends. This sample comprised CD8+ T cells sorted from blood (inferred from file names), obtained from a patient given nivolumab and ipilimumab in sequence. This receptor was identified in a human donor with melanoma. The chain has TRBV6-5 and TRBJ2-2, with D uncertain. The CDR3 nucleotides read TGTGCCAGCAGTTTCTTTGACACCGGGGAGCTGTTTTTT. This sequence encodes CASSFFDTGELFF.